This T cell receptor (beta chain) was recorded in a study of breast tumors, draining lymph nodes, adjacent tissues. TCRdb re-analysed the multiplex PCR reads in MiXCR, keeping a single row per CDR3 protein. The sample has under 300,000 distinct CDR3 sequences, under 40% seen once. The lymph nodes were axillary draining lymph nodes from breast cancer patients. This clonotype was observed many times. Its antigen remains unknown. This CDR3 region has 14 residues. Per the germline V gene, CDR1 is DFQATT and CDR2 is SNEGSKA (reference sequence). V was cut by 0 bases and J by 8 bases, with 14 bases left in between. Whole-study findings and limits: The data were judged consistent with most tumor T cells coming from lymph node and expanding in tumor. Tumor repertoires ranked between lymph nodes and nontumor tissue in diversity, with V and J gene preferences. That most tumor T cells come from lymph nodes remained unproven.

The receptor comes from a female donor with breast cancer. Some clones in this sample may be carry-over from other donors' samples. The specimen was axillary lymph node tissue. The chain combines TRBV20-1 with TRBJ1-3; a weak D match, TRBD1 (6 bases). CDR3 residues: CSARDVGGADTIYF. Written as DNA, the CDR3 is TGCAGTGCTAGAGATGTGGGGGGCGCGGACACCATATATTTT.